These 26 T cell receptor beta chains originate from one sample sequenced in a study of cytomegalovirus exposure and HLA in healthy donors (dated by TCRdb to the late 2010s). Receptors were amplified or captured by the immunoSEQ multiplex PCR assay. TCRdb obtained this table from immuneACCESS and retained in-frame rearrangements with V and J assigned. These tables miss some clones; where compared with another copy, unresolved V genes account for less than half of the shortfall, and the remainder is unexplained. In all, the sample holds 350,000 or so clones, and 80% to 90% of those were seen once. The ten biggest clones cover around 0.8% of the sample. Sequencing was carried out using PBMCs. The receptors stem from a woman aged 18-29 years in good health and CMV-seronegative.

V is TRBV29-1 and J is TRBJ2-7; 12 nucleotides align to TRBD2. The germline CDR1 and CDR2 sequences are SQVTM and ANQGSEA. V lost 0 bases and J lost 9; bases outside the gene matches: 9. The CDR3 totals 15 residues. The CDR3 here is CSVEELAGGSSGQYF. The CDR3 region has the DNA TGCAGCGTTGAAGAACTAGCGGGAGGCTCCTCCGGGCAGTACTTC.

The CDR3 region is CASSLNHPGIGTEAFF. The CDR3 nucleotides are TGTGCCAGCAGTTTAAATCACCCAGGGATCGGCACTGAAGCTTTCTTT. The chain combines TRBV27 with TRBJ1-1; perhaps TRBD1 as D (5 bases). Per germline, CDR1 MNHEY and CDR2 SMNVEV (reference sequence). The CDR3 sequence is 16 residues long. Trimming stripped 2 bases from V and 4 bases from J, with 17 bases between.

This rearrangement joins TRBV28 to TRBJ2-4, with 10 bases fitting TRBD2. Germline CDR1 reads MDHEN; CDR2 reads SYDVKM. The CDR3 is 20 amino acids. The V and J ends lost 5 bases and 0 bases, in that order; junction bases with no gene match: 16. CDR3 region: CASSPHPLAGIQLAKNIQYF. The CDR3 DNA reads TGTGCCAGCAGTCCCCACCCACTAGCGGGGATCCAACTAGCCAAAAACATTCAGTACTTC.

The rearrangement joins TRBV27 to TRBJ1-2, with D unresolved. The CDR3 loop spans 16 amino acids. The V gene lost 0 bases and the J gene lost 1 base, with 12 bases spanning the gap. Germline V gene lookup returns CDR1 MNHEY and CDR2 SMNVEV (reference sequence). The CDR3 region is CASSLSGRRINYGYTF. The DNA of the CDR3 is TGTGCCAGCAGTTTATCGGGCAGGAGGATTAACTATGGCTACACCTTC.

This sequence joins TRBV7-6 and TRBJ2-5; no definite D call. Germline values: CDR1 SGHVS, CDR2 FNYEAQ. The length of the CDR3 is 13 residues. With 2 bases removed from V and 1 base from J, the gap between germline ends came to 5 bases. CDR3 sequence: CASSLRSQETQYF. The CDR3 nucleotides read TGTGCCAGCAGCTTACGCAGCCAAGAGACCCAGTACTTC.

This clone has just one count. V and J are TRBV2 and TRBJ2-5, with D perhaps matching TRBD1 (6 bases). Trimming removed 6 bases at V and 5 bases at J, with 16 bases between. CDR1 and CDR2 from the germline V gene are SNHLY and FYNNEI. The CDR3 contains 14 residues. The CDR3 region is CASSDRTGIETQYF. In DNA, the CDR3 is TGTGCCAGCAGCGACCGAACAGGGATCGAGACCCAGTACTTC.

The rearrangement links TRBV27 to TRBJ1-2; TRBD1 matches at 7 bases. This CDR3 contains 17 residues. The V gene end was trimmed by 0 bases and the J gene end by 0 bases; junction bases not matched to a gene: 7. Germline CDR1 reads MNHEY; CDR2 reads SMNVEV (reference sequence). This CDR3 is CASSLSGTDQANYGYTF. CDR3 coding DNA: TGTGCCAGCAGTTTATCTGGGACAGATCAAGCTAACTATGGCTACACCTTC.

The chain couples TRBV5-1 to TRBJ2-7, with D tentatively TRBD1 (5 bases). There are 16 residues in the CDR3. V lost 4 bases to trimming and J lost 0 bases, with 17 bases between them. From germline, CDR1 is SGHRS and CDR2 YFSETQ. The CDR3 DNA sequence: TGCGCCAGCAGCGAGCCCCAGGGCTTGGCCTCCTACGAGCAGTACTTC. Translated, it gives CASSEPQGLASYEQYF.

The rearrangement uses TRBV18 and TRBJ2-5; 7 bases match TRBD2. The CDR3 runs to 15 residues. V was pared by 3 bases and J by 2 bases, with 6 bases of the junction left unmatched. The germline gives CDR1 KGHSH, CDR2 LQKENI. The CDR3 sequence is CASSPREALQETQYF. CDR3 nucleotide sequence: TGTGCCAGCTCACCCCGGGAGGCCCTACAAGAGACCCAGTACTTC.

The chain combines TRBV9 with TRBJ2-5; D call uncertain. CDR1 is SGDLS and CDR2 is YYNGEE in the germline V gene. The CDR3 loop spans 15 amino acids. The V and J ends lost 0 bases and 2 bases respectively, with 11 bases between them. The CDR3 sequence: CASSVAGQNQETQYF. In nucleotides, the CDR3 is TGTGCCAGCAGCGTAGCTGGGCAGAATCAAGAGACCCAGTACTTC.

V usage is TRBV2 and J usage is TRBJ1-4; D gene unclear. Per the germline V gene, CDR1 is SNHLY and CDR2 is FYNNEI. The CDR3 extends over 11 amino acids. V lost 4 bases to trimming and J lost 7 bases, with 4 bases between them. For the CDR3, the DNA is TGTGCCAGCAGTGCTAGTGAAAAACTGTTTTTT. Translating gives CASSASEKLFF.

This clone was found a few times. The chain couples TRBV6-5 to TRBJ2-7; 8 positions agree with TRBD1. Trimming took 0 bases from V and 0 from J; bases not matched to a gene: 4. The CDR3 consists of 16 residues. Germline CDR1 and CDR2: MNHEY and SVGAGI. CDR3 coding DNA: TGTGCCAGCAGTTACTCGACAGGGGAGAGCTCCTACGAGCAGTACTTC. This gives the protein CASSYSTGESSYEQYF.

This chain links TRBV9 with TRBJ2-1; 10 bases are shared with TRBD1. The CDR3 is 14 amino acids. CDR1 and CDR2 from the germline V gene are SGDLS and YYNGEE. With V trimmed by 4 bases and J by 7 bases, 5 bases remained unmatched. CDR3 residues: CASSPDRGRNEQFF. The CDR3 coding sequence is TGTGCCAGCAGCCCCGACAGGGGGCGGAATGAGCAGTTCTTC.

The chain links TRBV6-5 to TRBJ1-1, with a weak D call TRBD1 (5 bases). The CDR3 totals 15 residues. With 2 bases removed from V and 5 bases from J, the gap between germline ends came to 15 bases. Germline V lookup: CDR1 MNHEY, CDR2 SVGAGI. The CDR3 reads CASSYTGLSGTEAFF. CDR3 sequence (DNA): TGTGCCAGCAGTTACACGGGACTGTCTGGGACTGAAGCTTTCTTT.

The chain couples TRBV7-2 to TRBJ1-2; 8 bases fit TRBD1. CDR1 and CDR2 (germline): SGHTA, FQGNSA. V shed 5 bases, J shed 8 bases, and the junction held 10 bases outside the gene matches. The CDR3 is 14 residues long. The CDR3 nucleotides are TGTGCCAGCAGCGGAGGGACAGGTCAAGGCGGCTACACCTTC. Protein sequence: CASSGGTGQGGYTF.

The V gene is TRBV18, the J gene TRBJ2-2; 9 positions agree with TRBD1. Germline V gene data show CDR1 as KGHSH and CDR2 as LQKENI. Trimming took 9 bases from V and 5 from J; bases not matched to a gene: 7. The CDR3 totals 14 residues. The CDR3 reads CASTGTGRTGELFF. The CDR3 DNA sequence: TGTGCCAGTACCGGGACAGGGAGGACCGGGGAGCTGTTTTTT.

This chain connects TRBV18 to TRBJ2-7, with TRBD2 matching over 11 bases. The CDR3 is made up of 15 amino acids. The V segment lost 2 bases and the J segment 4 bases; nucleotides outside the gene matches: 4. The germline gives CDR1 KGHSH, CDR2 LQKENI. CDR3 coding DNA: TGTGCCAGCTCACCAGGGACTAGCGGAAAATACGAGCAGTACTTC. As protein: CASSPGTSGKYEQYF.

This chain connects TRBV6-5 to TRBJ2-7; weak D call: TRBD2 (5 bases). The V gene lost 10 bases and the J gene lost 3 bases, with 19 bases spanning the gap. The CDR3 has 14 residues. Germline CDR1 is MNHEY and CDR2 is SVGAGI. The CDR3 DNA follows: TGTGCCACCCGCCGGGCACAAGAGGGCTACGAGCAGTACTTC. This sequence encodes CATRRAQEGYEQYF.

The chain couples TRBV25-1 to TRBJ2-5; TRBD2 agrees at 13 bases. Germline assignment: CDR1 MGHDK and CDR2 SYGVNS. This CDR3 spans 15 amino acids. V shed 6 bases, J shed 5 bases, and the junction held 6 bases outside the gene matches. This chain's CDR3 is CASSPGLAGVETQYF. In nucleotides, the CDR3 is TGTGCCAGCAGCCCCGGACTAGCGGGAGTGGAGACCCAGTACTTC.

The chain joins TRBV28 to TRBJ2-3, with 12 bases that match TRBD2. The germline gives CDR1 MDHEN, CDR2 SYDVKM. V shed 2 bases and J 4 bases; nucleotides not matched to a gene: 7. This CDR3 spans 17 amino acids. The DNA of the CDR3 is TGTGCCAGCAGTTTACCGAGGGGACTAGCGGGTTCAGATACGCAGTATTTT. Protein sequence: CASSLPRGLAGSDTQYF.

The rearrangement uses TRBV6-1 and TRBJ1-2, with D perhaps matching TRBD1 (5 bases). In germline, CDR1 is MNHNS, CDR2 SASEGT. The ends were cut back, 2 bases at V and 3 bases at J, with 13 bases in the middle. This CDR3 has 15 amino acids. For the CDR3, the DNA is TGTGCCAGCAGTGAAATGGTGGCGGGGCACTATGGCTACACCTTC. Its protein product is CASSEMVAGHYGYTF.

This clone appeared once. The chain carries TRBV7-9 and TRBJ2-7, with 9 nucleotides matching TRBD1. Per the germline V gene, CDR1 is SEHNR and CDR2 is FQNEAQ (reference sequence). V trimming: 5 bases; J trimming: 2 bases; junction bases outside the gene matches: 4. The CDR3 spans 14 residues. Here the CDR3 reads CASSRGDRAYEQYF. The CDR3 region has the DNA TGTGCCAGCAGCCGCGGGGACAGGGCCTACGAGCAGTACTTC.

The rearrangement joins TRBV5-1 to TRBJ1-4, with D tentatively TRBD1 (5 bases). CDR1 and CDR2 from the germline V gene are SGHRS and YFSETQ. There are 16 residues in the CDR3. The germline V and J ends were trimmed by 5 bases and 6 bases, with 20 bases remaining between them. This chain's CDR3 is CASRRIAGEGYEKLFF. CDR3 sequence (DNA): TGCGCCAGCAGACGGATTGCGGGGGAGGGTTATGAAAAACTGTTTTTT.

The rearrangement uses TRBV27 and TRBJ1-5; tentatively, D is TRBD1 (6 bases). Trimming took 8 bases from V and 3 from J, leaving 17 bases between them. This CDR3 region has 15 residues. Germline V gene sequence: CDR1 MNHEY, CDR2 SMNVEV (reference sequence). CDR3: CASSPFRDNNQPQHF. CDR3 sequence (DNA): TGTGCCAGCTCACCGTTCCGGGACAACAATCAGCCCCAGCATTTT.

This sequence joins TRBV11-2 and TRBJ1-4, with TRBD1 matching over 9 bases. The germline V gene has CDR1 SGHAT and CDR2 FQNNGV. The CDR3 has 14 amino acids. V lost 5 bases to trimming and J lost 8 bases; unmatched junction nucleotides: 6. The DNA of the CDR3 is TGTGCCAGCAGCACCCGGACAGGGGTCGAAAAACTGTTTTTT. This codes for CASSTRTGVEKLFF.

This rearrangement joins TRBV27 to TRBJ2-5; 10 bases map to TRBD2. The CDR3 is 15 residues long. Germline V gene lookup returns CDR1 MNHEY and CDR2 SMNVEV (reference sequence). The V gene end was trimmed by 5 bases and the J gene end by 5 bases; junction bases not matched to a gene: 8. The CDR3: CASSDSSGSRETQYF. The CDR3 bases are TGTGCCAGCAGTGACTCTAGCGGGAGTAGGGAGACCCAGTACTTC.